The clone carrying this TCR beta chain was detected many times. Its specificity is not known. Libraries of TCR beta came from quantitative 5'-RACE with molecular barcodes. TCRdb itself ran the 5' RACE reads through MiXCR, one entry per CDR3 protein. The sample yields a few hundred thousand distinct CDR3 sequences, about 24% seen once. The data belong to a study of CD8 T cells in ankylosing spondylitis. Study results and caveats: CD8+ cells made up the disease-linked clones, which were relatively rare in peripheral blood. Within matched ankylosing spondylitis synovial fluid, disease-linked clones were reportedly significantly enriched. One TCR beta motif, made up of fewer than 10 highly homologous variants, appeared characteristic of ankylosing spondylitis blood.

From germline, CDR1 is SQVTM and CDR2 ANQGSEA. This CDR3 is 13 amino acids long. The V gene end was trimmed by 7 bases and the J gene end by 4 bases; junction bases not matched to a gene: 6. This receptor was taken from a male donor with ankylosing spondylitis or in good health (not recorded which). The sequenced sample was blood, either unsorted or a sorted T cell fraction (not recorded which). The chain recombines TRBV29-1 with TRBJ2-7, with TRBD1 identical over 11 bases. The CDR3 DNA reads as TGCAGCGCTACGGACAGGGGGCGATACGAGCAGTACTTC. It encodes CSATDRGRYEQYF.